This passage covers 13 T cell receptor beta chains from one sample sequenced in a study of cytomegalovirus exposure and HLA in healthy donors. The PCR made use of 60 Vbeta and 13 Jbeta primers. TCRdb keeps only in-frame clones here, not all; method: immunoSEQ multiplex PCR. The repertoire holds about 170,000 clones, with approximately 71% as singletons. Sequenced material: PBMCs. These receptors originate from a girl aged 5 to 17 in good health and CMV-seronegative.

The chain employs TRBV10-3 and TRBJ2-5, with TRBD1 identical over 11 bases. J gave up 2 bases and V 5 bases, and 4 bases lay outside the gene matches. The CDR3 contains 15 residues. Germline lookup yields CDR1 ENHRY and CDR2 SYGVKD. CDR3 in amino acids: CAISRDRGSQETQYF. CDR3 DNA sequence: TGTGCCATCAGTCGGGACAGGGGGTCGCAAGAGACCCAGTACTTC.

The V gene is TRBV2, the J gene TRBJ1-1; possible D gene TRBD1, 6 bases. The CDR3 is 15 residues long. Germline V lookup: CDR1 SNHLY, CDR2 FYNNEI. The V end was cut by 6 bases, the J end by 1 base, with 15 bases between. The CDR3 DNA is TGTGCCAGCAGCCGAGAGAGGGGGAGGAACACTGAAGCTTTCTTT. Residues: CASSRERGRNTEAFF.

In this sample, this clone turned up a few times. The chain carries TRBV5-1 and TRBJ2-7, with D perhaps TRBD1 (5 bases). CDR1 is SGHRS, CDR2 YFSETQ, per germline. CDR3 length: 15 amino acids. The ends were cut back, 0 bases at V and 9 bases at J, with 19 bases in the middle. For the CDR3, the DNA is TGCGCCAGCAGCTTGGCTACAGGTGGCTTACGAGGGCAGTACTTC. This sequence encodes CASSLATGGLRGQYF.

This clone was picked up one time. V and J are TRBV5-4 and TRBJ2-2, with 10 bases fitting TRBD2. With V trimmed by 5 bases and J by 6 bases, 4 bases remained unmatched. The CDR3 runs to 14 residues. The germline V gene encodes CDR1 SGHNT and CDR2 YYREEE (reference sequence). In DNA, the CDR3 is TGTGCCAGCAGTCCAGCGGGGGGGCCCGGGGAGCTGTTTTTT. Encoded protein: CASSPAGGPGELFF.

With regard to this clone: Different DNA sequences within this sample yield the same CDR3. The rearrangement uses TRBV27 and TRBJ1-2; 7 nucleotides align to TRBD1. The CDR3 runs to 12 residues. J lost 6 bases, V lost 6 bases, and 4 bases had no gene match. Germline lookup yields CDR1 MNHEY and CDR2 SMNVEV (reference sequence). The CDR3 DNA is TGTGCCAGCAGCTTGACAGGGAATGGCTACACCTTC. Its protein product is CASSLTGNGYTF.

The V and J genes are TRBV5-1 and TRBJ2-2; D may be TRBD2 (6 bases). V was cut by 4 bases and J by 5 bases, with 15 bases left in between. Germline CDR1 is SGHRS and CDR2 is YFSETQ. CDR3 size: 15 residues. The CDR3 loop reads CASSPPKGRTGELFF. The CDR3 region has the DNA TGCGCCAGCAGCCCACCCAAGGGGAGGACCGGGGAGCTGTTTTTT.

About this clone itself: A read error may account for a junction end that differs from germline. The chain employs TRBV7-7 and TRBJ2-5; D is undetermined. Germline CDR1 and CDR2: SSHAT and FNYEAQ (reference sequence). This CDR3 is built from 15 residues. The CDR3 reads CASSLGLTYQETQYF. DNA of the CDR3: TGTGCTAGCAGCTTAGGGCTTACGTACCAAGAGACCCAGTACTTC.

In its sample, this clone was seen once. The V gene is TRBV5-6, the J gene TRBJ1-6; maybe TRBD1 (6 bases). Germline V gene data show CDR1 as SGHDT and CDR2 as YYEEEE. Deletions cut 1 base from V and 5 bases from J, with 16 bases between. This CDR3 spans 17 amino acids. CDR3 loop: CASSLKARGRDNSPLHF. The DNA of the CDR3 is TGTGCCAGCAGCTTGAAAGCCAGGGGCCGGGATAATTCACCCCTCCACTTT. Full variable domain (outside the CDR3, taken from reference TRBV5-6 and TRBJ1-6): DAGVTQSPTHLIKTRGQQVTLRCSPKSGHDTVSWYQQALGQGPQFIFQYYEEEERQRGNFPDRFSGHQFPNYSSELNVNALLLGDSALYLCASSLKARGRDNSPLHFGNGTRLTVT.

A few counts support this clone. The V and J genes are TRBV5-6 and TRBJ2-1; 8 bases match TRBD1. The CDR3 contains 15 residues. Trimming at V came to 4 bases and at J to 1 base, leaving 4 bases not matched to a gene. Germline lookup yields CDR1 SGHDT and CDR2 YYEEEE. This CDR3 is CASSAGQGSYNEQFF. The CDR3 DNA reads TGTGCCAGCAGCGCCGGACAGGGTTCCTACAATGAGCAGTTCTTC.

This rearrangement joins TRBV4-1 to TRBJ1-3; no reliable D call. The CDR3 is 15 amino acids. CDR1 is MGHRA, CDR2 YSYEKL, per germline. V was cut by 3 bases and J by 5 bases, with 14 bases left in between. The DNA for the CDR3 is TGCGCCAGCAGCCACATATACGGGAAGAGAAACACCATATATTTT. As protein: CASSHIYGKRNTIYF.

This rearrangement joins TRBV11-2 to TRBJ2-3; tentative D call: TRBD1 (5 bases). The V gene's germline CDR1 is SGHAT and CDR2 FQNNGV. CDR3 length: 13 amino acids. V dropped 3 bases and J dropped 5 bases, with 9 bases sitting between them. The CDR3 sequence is CASSFTTEDTQYF. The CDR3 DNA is TGTGCCAGCAGCTTCACGACAGAAGATACGCAGTATTTT. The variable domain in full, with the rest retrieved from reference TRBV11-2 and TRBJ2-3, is EAGVAQSPRYKIIEKRQSVAFWCNPISGHATLYWYQQILGQGPKLLIQFQNNGVVDDSQLPKDRFSAERLKGVDSTLKIQPAKLEDSAVYLCASSFTTEDTQYFGPGTRLTVL.

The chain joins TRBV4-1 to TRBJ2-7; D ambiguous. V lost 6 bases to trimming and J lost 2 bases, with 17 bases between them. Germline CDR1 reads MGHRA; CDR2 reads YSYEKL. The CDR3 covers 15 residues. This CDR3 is CASSLRSSGTYEQYF. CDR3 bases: TGCGCCAGCAGTCTTCGGAGTAGTGGAACCTACGAGCAGTACTTC.

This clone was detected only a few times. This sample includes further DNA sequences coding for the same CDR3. CDR3: CASSGTGNSPLHF. CDR3 DNA sequence: TGTGCCAGCAGTGGTACAGGGAATTCACCCCTCCACTTT. The gene calls are TRBV6-1 and TRBJ1-6; D perhaps matches TRBD1 (6 bases). Trimming shortened V by 4 bases and J by 7 bases, and 8 bases separated the two germline ends. The CDR3 loop spans 13 amino acids. CDR1 is MNHNS and CDR2 is SASEGT in the germline V gene.